This TCR beta chain was captured by sequencing in a study of neurological immune-mediated disorders. This CDR3 spans 16 amino acids. With V trimmed by 6 bases and J by 0 bases, 6 bases remained unmatched. Germline V CDR1 and CDR2: SGHTA, FQGNSA. Each CDR3 protein gets one entry after TCRdb re-called the 5' RACE reads with MiXCR. The sample consists of about 17,000 distinct CDR3 sequences, around 3.4% of them appearing once. The sorted libraries started from about a million CD4+ or CD8+ T cells. This clonotype was observed many times. Sequenced input: CD8+ T cells from blood. The sequence was collected from a woman in her forties in good health. J is TRBJ2-2 and V is TRBV7-2; 8 bases fit TRBD2. CDR3 loop: CASSLGLAPNTGELFF. The CDR3, as DNA: TGTGCCAGCAGTCTTGGACTAGCACCGAACACCGGGGAGCTGTTTTTT.